This TCR beta chain appears in the sequencing data of a study of blood T cells in healthy people across ages (dated by TCRdb to the mid-2010s). With regard to the full study: In model experiments, roughly one uniquely barcoded TCR beta cDNA molecule per two T cells was captured by template switching. The study measured age-related changes in TCR beta repertoire diversity using deep sequencing normalized with unique cDNA molecular identifiers. Donors were grouped into four age groups: young (average 16 years), middle-aged (over 35), aged (roughly 67) and long-lived (just over 80). To avoid experimental bias, donors of different ages were randomly spread across the sequencing lanes. Two additional independent replicas of 1 million unique cDNA reads from the same blood draw were analyzed for two donors (one aged 18 to 29 and one aged 80 or older).

As regards this clonotype: Its antigen specificity is not known. No per-base quality is available; no much larger clone lies one base away.

The donors were 40 or so Caucasian individuals from Russia, aged roughly 6 to 90 years, who were systemically healthy. Around 10 milliliters of peripheral blood were collected from each donor into EDTA-treated Vacutainer tubes. Ficoll-Paque density-gradient centrifugation was used to isolate PBMCs, with at least 7 million obtained per sample. Total RNA, at least 6 micrograms per sample, was extracted from PBMCs with Trizol reagent. For every donor, flow cytometry on a PBMC aliquot measured the percentage of naive CD45RAhigh/CD27high T cells. What the authors observed across the whole study: There was a strong correlation between observed TCR beta diversity and the percentage of naive T cells measured by flow cytometry. The long-lived group showed more naive CD4+ T cells, fewer expanded clones and increased TCR diversity than the aged group, suggesting age selection. Donor CMV infection status was unknown, potentially confounding age-related changes in expanded clonotypes. Estimates of total diversity based on one million sequenced T cells were regarded as lower bounds and as underestimates. Bulk unsorted PBMC profiling prevented conclusive comparison of naive and antigen-experienced compartments. As age increased, observed TCR beta diversity per million T cells dropped in a roughly linear way, and a significant reduction was already evident by age about 40.

The library was prepared using 5' RACE. This sample was sequenced with an Illumina HiSeq 2500. A second about 7 to 11 cycle PCR used a sample-barcoded 5' primer and a J-beta primer mix. A unique molecular identifier was introduced onto each TCR beta cDNA molecule by a template-switch 5' adaptor carrying 12 random nucleotides. Each sample yielded at least 2.5 million CDR3-containing paired-end reads. First-strand cDNA was synthesized from all RNA with the Mint cDNA synthesis kit, primed by a TRBC-specific oligonucleotide. After uracil-DNA glycosylase treatment, a first 18-cycle PCR used universal primers M1SS and BC2_uni_R on all cDNA. From the authors' description of their analysis: Each sample was normalized by randomly selecting 1 million high-quality reads, each carrying a distinct molecular identifier. Instead of being binned into consensus sequences, reads that shared molecular identifiers were thrown out. MiTCR, with a Q25 quality threshold and the strictest error-elimination algorithm, was used for CDR3 identification, clonotype clustering and error correction. A nonparametric unseen species model using Euler transformation provided a lower-bound estimate of total TCR beta diversity. TCRdb trimmed public reads at Q25 via fastp, called clones via MiXCR and kept in-frame beta chains. Each entry is one CDR3 protein sequence, shown with its most common DNA and genes. Here the V and J calls rest on TCRdb's processing, not on the authors' analysis. In this sample the table shows around 1.7 million distinct CDR3 sequences, 28% of which occur a single time. Of the sample, roughly 8% is held by the ten largest clones.

V and J are trimmed by 3 bases and 11 bases, and the gene matches miss 16 bases of the junction. In the germline V gene, CDR1 corresponds to SQVTM and CDR2 to ANQGSEA. The CDR3 contains 17 residues, cysteine and phenylalanine counted. Only the CDR3 portion is preserved as DNA: 51 bases, with reading frame beginning at the first base. Rearrangement joined TRBV29-1 to TRBJ2-5, with 15 junctional bases fitting TRBD2. This TCR came from a woman aged 25 to 39 in good health. The sample consisted of blood. The DNA reads as follows: TGCAGCGTTGAGGGACTAGCGGGAGGTCGGATTTACAATGAGCAGTACTTC. This translates into CSVEGLAGGRIYNEQYF.